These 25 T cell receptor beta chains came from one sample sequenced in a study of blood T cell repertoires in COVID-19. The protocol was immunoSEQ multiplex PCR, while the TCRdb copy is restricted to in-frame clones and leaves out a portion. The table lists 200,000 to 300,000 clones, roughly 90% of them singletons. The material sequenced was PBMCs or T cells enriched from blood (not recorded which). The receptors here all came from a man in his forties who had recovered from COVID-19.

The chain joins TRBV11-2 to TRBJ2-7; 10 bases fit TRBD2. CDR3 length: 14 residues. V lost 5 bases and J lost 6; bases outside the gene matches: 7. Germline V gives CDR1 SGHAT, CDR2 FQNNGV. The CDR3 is CASSPGLANREQYF. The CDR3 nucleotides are TGTGCCAGCAGCCCGGGACTAGCGAATCGCGAGCAGTACTTC.

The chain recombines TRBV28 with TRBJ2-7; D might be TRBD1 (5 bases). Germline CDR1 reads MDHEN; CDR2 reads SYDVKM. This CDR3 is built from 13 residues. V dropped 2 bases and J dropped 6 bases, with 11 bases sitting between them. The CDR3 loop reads CASSLTRGREQYF. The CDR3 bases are TGTGCCAGCAGTTTAACAAGGGGCCGCGAGCAGTACTTC.

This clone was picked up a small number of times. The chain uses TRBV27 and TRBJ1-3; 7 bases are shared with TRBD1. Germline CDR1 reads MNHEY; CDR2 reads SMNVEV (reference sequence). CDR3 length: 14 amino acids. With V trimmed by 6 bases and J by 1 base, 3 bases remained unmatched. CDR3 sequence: CASSAQGSGNTIYF. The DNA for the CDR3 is TGTGCCAGCAGCGCACAGGGGTCTGGAAACACCATATATTTT.

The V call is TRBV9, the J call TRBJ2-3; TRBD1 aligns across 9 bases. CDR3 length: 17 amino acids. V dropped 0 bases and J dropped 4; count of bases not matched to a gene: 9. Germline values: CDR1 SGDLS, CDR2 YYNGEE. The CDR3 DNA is TGTGCCAGCAGCGTAGCGATGACAGGGGGTCTTTCAGATACGCAGTATTTT. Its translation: CASSVAMTGGLSDTQYF.

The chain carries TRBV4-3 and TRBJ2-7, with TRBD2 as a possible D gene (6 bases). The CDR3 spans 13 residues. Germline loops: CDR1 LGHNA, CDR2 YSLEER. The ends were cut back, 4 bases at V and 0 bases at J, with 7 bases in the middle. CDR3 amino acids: CASSRGVSYEQYF. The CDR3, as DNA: TGCGCCAGCAGCCGGGGGGTCTCCTACGAGCAGTACTTC.

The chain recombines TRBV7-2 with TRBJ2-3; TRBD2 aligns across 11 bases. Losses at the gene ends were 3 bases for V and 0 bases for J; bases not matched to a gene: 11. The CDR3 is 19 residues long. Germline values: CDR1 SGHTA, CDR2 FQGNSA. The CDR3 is CASSLTSGTPPLSTDTQYF. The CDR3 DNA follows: TGTGCCAGCAGCTTGACTAGCGGGACCCCTCCACTTAGCACAGATACGCAGTATTTT.

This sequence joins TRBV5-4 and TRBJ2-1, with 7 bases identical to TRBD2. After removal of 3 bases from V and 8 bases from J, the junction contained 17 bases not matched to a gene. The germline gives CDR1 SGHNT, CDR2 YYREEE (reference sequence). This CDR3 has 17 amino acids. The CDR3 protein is CASSSMLGSGELDEQFF. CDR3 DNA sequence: TGTGCCAGCAGCTCCATGTTGGGGAGCGGGGAATTGGATGAGCAGTTCTTC.

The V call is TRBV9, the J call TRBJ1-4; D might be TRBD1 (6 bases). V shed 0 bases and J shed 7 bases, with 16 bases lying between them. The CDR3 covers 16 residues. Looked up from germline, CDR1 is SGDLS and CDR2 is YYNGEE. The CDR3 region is CASSVAGPGEGEKLFF. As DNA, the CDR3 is TGTGCCAGCAGCGTAGCGGGTCCAGGGGAAGGTGAAAAACTGTTTTTT.

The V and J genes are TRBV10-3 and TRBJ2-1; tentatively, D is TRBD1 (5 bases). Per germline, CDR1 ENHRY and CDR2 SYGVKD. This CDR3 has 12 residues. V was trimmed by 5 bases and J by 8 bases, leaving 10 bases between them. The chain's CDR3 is CAISTGTDEQFF. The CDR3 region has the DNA TGTGCCATCAGTACAGGTACTGATGAGCAGTTCTTC.

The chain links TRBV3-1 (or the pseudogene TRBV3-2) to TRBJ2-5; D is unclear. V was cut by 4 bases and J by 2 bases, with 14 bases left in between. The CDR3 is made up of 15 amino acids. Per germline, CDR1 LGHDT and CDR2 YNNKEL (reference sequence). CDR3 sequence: CASSPRRGDQETQYF. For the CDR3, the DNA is TGTGCCAGCAGCCCCCGCCGTGGAGATCAAGAGACCCAGTACTTC.

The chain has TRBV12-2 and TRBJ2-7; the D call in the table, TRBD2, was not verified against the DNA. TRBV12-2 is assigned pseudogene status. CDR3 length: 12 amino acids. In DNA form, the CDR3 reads TGTGCAAGTCGCGTCCGACTCTACGAGCAGTACTTC. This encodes CASRVRLYEQYF.

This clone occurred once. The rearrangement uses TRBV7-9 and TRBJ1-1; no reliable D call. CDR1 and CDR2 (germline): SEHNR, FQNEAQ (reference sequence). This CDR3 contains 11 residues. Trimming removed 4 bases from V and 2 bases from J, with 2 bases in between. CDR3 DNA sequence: TGTGCCAGCAGCTCTAACACTGAAGCTTTCTTT. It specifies CASSSNTEAFF.

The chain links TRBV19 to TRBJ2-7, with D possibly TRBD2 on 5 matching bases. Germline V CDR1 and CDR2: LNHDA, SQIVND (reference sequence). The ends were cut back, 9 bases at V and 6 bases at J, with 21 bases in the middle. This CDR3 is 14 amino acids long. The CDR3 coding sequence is TGTGCCAGAGTAATAGGGAGAGAAGCGACCGAGCAGTACTTC. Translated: CARVIGREATEQYF.

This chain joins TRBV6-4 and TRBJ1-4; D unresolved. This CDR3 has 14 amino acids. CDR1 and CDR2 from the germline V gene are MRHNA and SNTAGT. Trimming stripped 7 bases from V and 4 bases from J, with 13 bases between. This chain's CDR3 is CASTRPRFNEKLFF. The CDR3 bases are TGTGCCAGCACTAGGCCGCGATTTAATGAAAAACTGTTTTTT.

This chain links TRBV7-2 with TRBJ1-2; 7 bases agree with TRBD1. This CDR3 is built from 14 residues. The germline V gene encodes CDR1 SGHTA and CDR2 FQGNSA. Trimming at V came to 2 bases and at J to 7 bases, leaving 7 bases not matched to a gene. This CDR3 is CASSLTGALSGYTF. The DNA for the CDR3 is TGTGCCAGCAGCTTAACAGGGGCCTTAAGTGGCTACACCTTC.

The CDR3 bases are TGTGCCAGCAGTTCATCAGGACTAGCGGGGTCTGAGTTCTTC. Amino acid sequence: CASSSSGLAGSEFF. The chain employs TRBV6-2 or TRBV6-3 and TRBJ2-1; 12 bases line up with TRBD2. This CDR3 region has 14 residues. Germline values: CDR1 MNHEY, CDR2 SVGEGT. Trimming cost V 4 bases and J 14 bases; bases outside gene matches: 9.

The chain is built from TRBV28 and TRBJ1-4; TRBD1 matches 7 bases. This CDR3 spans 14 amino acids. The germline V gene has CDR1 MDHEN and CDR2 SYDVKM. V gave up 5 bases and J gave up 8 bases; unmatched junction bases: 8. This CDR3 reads CASSRQGVGEKLFF. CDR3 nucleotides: TGTGCCAGCAGTCGACAGGGAGTAGGGGAAAAACTGTTTTTT.

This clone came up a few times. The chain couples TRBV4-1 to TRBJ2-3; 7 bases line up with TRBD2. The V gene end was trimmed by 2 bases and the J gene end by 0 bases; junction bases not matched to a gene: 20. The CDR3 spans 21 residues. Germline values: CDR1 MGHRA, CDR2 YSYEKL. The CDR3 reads CASSQPPLSRGVTHSTDTQYF. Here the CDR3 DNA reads TGCGCCAGCAGCCAACCTCCGTTGAGTCGGGGGGTTACTCATAGCACAGATACGCAGTATTTT.

CDR3 sequence (DNA): TGCAGCGTCCCTAATGGGCCCGTAGAGACCCAGTACTTC. Amino acid sequence: CSVPNGPVETQYF. The chain has TRBV29-1 and TRBJ2-5; no firm D call. The V and J ends lost 6 bases and 4 bases respectively, with 15 bases between them. This CDR3 has 13 residues. Per germline, CDR1 SQVTM and CDR2 ANQGSEA. The full variable domain, completed using reference TRBV29-1 and TRBJ2-5, is SAVISQKPSRDICQRGTSLTIQCQVDSQVTMMFWYRQQPGQSLTLIATANQGSEATYESGFVIDKFPISRPNLTFSTLTVSNMSPEDSSIYLCSVPNGPVETQYFGPGTRLLVL.

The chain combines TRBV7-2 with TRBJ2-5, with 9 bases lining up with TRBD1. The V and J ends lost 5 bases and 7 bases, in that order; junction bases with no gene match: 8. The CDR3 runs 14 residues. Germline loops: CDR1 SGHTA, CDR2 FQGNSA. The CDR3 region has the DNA TGTGCCAGCAGCGCCGGACAGGGGTTTGGGACCCAGTACTTC. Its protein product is CASSAGQGFGTQYF.

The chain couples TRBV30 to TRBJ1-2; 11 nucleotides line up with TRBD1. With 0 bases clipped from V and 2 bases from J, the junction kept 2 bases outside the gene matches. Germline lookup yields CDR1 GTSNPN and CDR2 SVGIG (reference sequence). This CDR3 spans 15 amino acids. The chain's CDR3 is CAWSVGQGANYGYTF. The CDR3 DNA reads TGTGCCTGGAGTGTAGGACAGGGGGCAAACTATGGCTACACCTTC.

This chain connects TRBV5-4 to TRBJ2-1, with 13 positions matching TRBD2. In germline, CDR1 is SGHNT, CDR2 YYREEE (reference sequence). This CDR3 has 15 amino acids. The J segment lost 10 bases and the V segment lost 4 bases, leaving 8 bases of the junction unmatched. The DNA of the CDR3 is TGTGCCAGCAGCCCCGCCACTAGCGGGAGGGCCGAGCAGTTCTTC. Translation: CASSPATSGRAEQFF.

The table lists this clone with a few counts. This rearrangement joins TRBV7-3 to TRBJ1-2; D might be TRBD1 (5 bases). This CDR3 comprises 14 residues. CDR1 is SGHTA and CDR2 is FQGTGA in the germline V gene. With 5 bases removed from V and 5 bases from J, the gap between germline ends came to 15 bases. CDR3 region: CASSPLRVGYGYTF. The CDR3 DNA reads TGTGCCAGCAGCCCCCTCAGGGTTGGGTATGGCTACACCTTC.

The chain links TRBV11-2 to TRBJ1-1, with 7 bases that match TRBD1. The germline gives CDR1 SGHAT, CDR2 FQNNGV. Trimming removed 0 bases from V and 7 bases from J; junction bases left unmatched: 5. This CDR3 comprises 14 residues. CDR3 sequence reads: CASSLDRGQFEAFF. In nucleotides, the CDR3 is TGTGCCAGCAGCTTAGATCGGGGACAGTTTGAAGCTTTCTTT.

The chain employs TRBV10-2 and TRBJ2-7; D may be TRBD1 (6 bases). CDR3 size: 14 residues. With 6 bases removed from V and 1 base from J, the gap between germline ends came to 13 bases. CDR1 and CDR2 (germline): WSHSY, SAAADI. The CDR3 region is CASRETGWSYEQYF. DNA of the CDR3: TGCGCCAGCAGAGAAACAGGGTGGTCCTACGAGCAGTACTTC.